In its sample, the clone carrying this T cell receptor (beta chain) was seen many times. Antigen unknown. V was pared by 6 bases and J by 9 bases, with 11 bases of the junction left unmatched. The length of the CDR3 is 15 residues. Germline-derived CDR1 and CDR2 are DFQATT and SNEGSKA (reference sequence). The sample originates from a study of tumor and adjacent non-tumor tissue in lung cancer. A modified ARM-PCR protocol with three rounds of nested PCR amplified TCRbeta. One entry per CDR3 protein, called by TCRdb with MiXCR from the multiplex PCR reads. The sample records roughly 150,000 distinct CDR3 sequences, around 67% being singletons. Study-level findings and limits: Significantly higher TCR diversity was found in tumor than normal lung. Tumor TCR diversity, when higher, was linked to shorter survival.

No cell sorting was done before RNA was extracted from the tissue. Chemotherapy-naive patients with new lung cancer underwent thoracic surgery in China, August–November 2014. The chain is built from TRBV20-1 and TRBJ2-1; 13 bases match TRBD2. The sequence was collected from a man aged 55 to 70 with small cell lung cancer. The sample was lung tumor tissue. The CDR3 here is CSARQLAGGSGEQFF. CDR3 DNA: TGCAGTGCCAGACAACTAGCGGGAGGGAGCGGTGAGCAGTTCTTC.